This T cell receptor (beta chain) was recovered during a study of blood T cell repertoires in COVID-19. Study overall: COVID-19 samples collected from the United States, Italy and Spain covered acute and convalescent phases.

Donors of Cohort 3 who recovered were those that had two negative PCRs, clearance, or symptom resolution. V lost 6 bases to trimming and J lost 2 bases; unmatched junction nucleotides: 10. CDR3 length: 16 residues. CDR1 is SNHLY and CDR2 is FYNNEI in the germline V gene. As processed by the authors: Nucleated cell number was recorded as an estimate derived from reference gene primer amplification. Some clones are missing from TCRdb's copy, which holds only in-frame ones; the method was immunoSEQ multiplex PCR. For V, J and clone size, that table is used; D and trimming come from the DNA. The table includes 280,000 or so clones, approximately 90% detected once.

This sequence was found in a woman in her forties who had recovered from COVID-19. The chain uses TRBV2 and TRBJ2-3; TRBD1 aligns across 8 bases. The specimen sequenced was PBMCs or T cells enriched from blood (not recorded which). The CDR3 sequence is CASSRQGPILTDTQYF. CDR3 bases: TGTGCCAGCAGCCGACAGGGGCCAATCCTCACAGATACGCAGTATTTT.